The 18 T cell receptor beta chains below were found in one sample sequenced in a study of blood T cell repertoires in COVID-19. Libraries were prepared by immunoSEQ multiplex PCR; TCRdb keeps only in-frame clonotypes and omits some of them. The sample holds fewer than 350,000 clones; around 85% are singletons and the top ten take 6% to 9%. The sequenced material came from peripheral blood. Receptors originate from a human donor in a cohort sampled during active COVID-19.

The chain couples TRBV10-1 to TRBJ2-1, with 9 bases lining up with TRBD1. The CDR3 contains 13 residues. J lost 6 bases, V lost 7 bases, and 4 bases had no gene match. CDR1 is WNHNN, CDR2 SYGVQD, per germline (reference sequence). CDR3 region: CASTGQGINEQFF. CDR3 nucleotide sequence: TGCGCCAGCACCGGACAGGGGATCAATGAGCAGTTCTTC.

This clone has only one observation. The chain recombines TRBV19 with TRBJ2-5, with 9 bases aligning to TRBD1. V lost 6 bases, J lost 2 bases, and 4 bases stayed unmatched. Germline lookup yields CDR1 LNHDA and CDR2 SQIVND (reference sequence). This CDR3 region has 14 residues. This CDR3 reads CASSGTGLQETQYF. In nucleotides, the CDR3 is TGTGCCAGTAGCGGGACAGGGTTACAAGAGACCCAGTACTTC.

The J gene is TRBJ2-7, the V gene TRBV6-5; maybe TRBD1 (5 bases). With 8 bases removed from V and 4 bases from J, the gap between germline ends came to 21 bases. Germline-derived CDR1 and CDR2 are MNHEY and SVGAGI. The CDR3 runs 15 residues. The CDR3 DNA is TGTGCCAGCTGTTCAGGGAAGAATCGCCGATACGAGCAGTACTTC. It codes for CASCSGKNRRYEQYF.

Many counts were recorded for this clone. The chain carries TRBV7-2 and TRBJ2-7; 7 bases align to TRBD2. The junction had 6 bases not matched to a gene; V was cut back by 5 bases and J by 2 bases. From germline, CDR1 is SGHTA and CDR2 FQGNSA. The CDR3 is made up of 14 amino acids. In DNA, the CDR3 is TGTGCCAGCAGCCCTAGGCTAGCGGCCTACGAGCAGTACTTC. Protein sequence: CASSPRLAAYEQYF.

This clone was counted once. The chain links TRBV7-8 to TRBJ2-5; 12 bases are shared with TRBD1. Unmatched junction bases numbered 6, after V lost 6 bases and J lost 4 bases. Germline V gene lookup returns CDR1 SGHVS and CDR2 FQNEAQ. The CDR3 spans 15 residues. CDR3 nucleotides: TGTGCCAGCAGACTGGGGACAGGGGGCGGAGAGACCCAGTACTTC. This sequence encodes CASRLGTGGGETQYF. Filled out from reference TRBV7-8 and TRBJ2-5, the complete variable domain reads GAGVSQSPRYKVAKRGQDVALRCDPISGHVSLFWYQQALGQGPEFLTYFQNEAQLDKSGLPSDRFFAERPEGSVSTLKIQRTQQEDSAVYLCASRLGTGGGETQYFGPGTRLLVL.

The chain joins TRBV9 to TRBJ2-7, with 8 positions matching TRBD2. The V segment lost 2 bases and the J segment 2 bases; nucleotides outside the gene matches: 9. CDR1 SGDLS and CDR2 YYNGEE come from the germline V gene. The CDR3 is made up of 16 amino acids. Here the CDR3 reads CASSVGGLAGTYEQYF. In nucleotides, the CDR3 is TGTGCCAGCAGCGTGGGGGGTTTAGCGGGGACCTACGAGCAGTACTTC.

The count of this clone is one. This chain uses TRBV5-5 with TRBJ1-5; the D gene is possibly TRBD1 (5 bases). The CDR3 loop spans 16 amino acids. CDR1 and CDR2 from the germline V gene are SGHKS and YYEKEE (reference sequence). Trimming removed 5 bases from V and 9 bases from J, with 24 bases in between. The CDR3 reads CASSYWIDSRPRPQHF. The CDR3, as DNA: TGTGCCAGCAGTTACTGGATTGACAGCCGCCCTCGGCCCCAGCATTTT.

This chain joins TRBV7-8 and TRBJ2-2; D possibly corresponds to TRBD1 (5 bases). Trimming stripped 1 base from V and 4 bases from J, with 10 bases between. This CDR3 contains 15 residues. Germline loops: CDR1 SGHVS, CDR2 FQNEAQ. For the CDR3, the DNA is TGTGCCAGCAGCTTAGGAGACAGCATCACCGGGGAGCTGTTTTTT. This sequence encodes CASSLGDSITGELFF.

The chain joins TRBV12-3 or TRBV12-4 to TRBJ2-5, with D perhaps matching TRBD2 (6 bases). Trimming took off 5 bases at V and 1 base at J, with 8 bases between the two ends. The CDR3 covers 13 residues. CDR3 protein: CASSGLTQETQYF. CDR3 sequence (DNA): TGTGCCAGCAGTGGACTAACCCAAGAGACCCAGTACTTC.

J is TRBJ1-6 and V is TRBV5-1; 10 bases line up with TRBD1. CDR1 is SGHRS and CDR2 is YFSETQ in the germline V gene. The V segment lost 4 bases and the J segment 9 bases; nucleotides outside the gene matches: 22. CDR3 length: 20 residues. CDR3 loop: CASSEPRKTTGGGLGSPLHF. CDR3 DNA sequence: TGCGCCAGCAGCGAACCCCGAAAGACGACAGGGGGCGGATTGGGTTCACCCCTCCACTTT.

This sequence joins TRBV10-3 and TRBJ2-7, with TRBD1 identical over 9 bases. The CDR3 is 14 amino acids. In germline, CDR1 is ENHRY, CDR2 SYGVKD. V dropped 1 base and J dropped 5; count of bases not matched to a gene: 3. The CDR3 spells CAISEWDRDHEQYF. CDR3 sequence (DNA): TGTGCCATCAGTGAGTGGGACAGGGATCACGAGCAGTACTTC.

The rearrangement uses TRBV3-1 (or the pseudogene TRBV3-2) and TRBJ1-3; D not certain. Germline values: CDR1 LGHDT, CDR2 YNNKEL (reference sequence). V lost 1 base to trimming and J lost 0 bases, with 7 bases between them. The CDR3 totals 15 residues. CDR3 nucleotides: TGTGCCAGCAGCCAAGTCGGGGTCTCTGGAAACACCATATATTTT. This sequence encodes CASSQVGVSGNTIYF.

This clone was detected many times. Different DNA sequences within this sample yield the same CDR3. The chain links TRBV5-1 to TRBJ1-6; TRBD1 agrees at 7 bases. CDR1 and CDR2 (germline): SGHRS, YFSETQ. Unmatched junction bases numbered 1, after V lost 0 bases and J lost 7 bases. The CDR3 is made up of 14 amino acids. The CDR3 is CASSLGRGNSPLHF. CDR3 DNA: TGCGCCAGCAGCTTGGGCAGGGGGAATTCACCCCTCCACTTT.

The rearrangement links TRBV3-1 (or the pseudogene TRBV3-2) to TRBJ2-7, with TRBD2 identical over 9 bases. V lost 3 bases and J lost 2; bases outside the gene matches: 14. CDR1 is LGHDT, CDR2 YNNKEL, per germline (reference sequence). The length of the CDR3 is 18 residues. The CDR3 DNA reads TGTGCCAGCAGCCAGAAACCATATAGCGGGGGCGAGACCTACGAGCAGTACTTC. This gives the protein CASSQKPYSGGETYEQYF.

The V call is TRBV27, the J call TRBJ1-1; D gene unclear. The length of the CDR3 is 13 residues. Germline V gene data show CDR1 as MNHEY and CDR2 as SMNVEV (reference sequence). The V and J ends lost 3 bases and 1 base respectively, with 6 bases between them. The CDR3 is CASSFEGNTEAFF. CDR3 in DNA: TGTGCCAGCAGTTTTGAGGGGAACACTGAAGCTTTCTTT.

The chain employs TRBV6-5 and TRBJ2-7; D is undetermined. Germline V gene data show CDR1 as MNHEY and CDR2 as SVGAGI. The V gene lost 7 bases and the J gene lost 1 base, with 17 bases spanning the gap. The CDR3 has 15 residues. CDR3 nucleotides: TGTGCCAGCAACCCTCGGGTAGGATTATCCTACGAGCAGTACTTC. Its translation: CASNPRVGLSYEQYF.

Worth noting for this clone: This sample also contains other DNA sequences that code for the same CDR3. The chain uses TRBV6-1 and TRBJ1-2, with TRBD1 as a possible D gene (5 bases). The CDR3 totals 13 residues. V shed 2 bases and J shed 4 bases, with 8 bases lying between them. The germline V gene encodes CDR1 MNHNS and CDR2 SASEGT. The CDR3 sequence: CASSELGGYGYTF. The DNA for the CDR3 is TGTGCCAGCAGTGAACTCGGGGGCTATGGCTACACCTTC.

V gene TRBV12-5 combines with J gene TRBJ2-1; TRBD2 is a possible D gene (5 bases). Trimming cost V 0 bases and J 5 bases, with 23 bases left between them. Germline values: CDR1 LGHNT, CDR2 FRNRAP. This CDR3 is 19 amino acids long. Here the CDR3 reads CASGLVLWGATQPHNEQFF. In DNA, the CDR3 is TGTGCTAGTGGTTTGGTACTGTGGGGAGCAACCCAACCACACAATGAGCAGTTCTTC.